This T cell receptor beta chain is drawn from a study of blood T cell repertoires in COVID-19 (dated by TCRdb to about 2020). About the investigation overall: Samples covering the acute and convalescent phases of COVID-19 were provided by collaborators in the United States, Italy and Spain. Where available, HLA class I and class II types were taken from metadata supplied by the sample provider and were not determined by assay-based typing. Deeply sampled blood TCRbeta repertoires from subjects exposed to, actively infected with, or recovered from COVID-19 were included in the dataset. The repertoires were released in a freely available public database intended as a resource for research on the immune response to SARS-CoV-2. Nearly every sample came with metadata listing a de-identified subject ID, COVID-19 status, age in years and sex. The prospective study material was composed of cDNA or gDNA derived from T cells, B-cell-depleted T cells, or PBMCs. Samples came from the ongoing ImmuneRACE study (first 160 participants) plus 1,254 subjects from 6 global collaborators.

Here is what the overall study found, with its caveats: The quantity of clinical and demographic metadata differed by source and by participant and was supplied without curation.

About this clone: This receptor's antigen is unknown. Nothing much larger sits one base from this clone, and base qualities are not available.

Reading the germline V gene (reference sequence) gives CDR1 SEHNR and CDR2 FQNEAQ. V and J lose 6 bases and 10 bases, and a span of 12 bases separates them. Its CDR3 holds 11 amino acids, cysteine through phenylalanine. This entry keeps only the CDR3 DNA: 33 bases, framed from base 1. TCRbeta CDR3 regions were amplified from genomic DNA using the immunoSEQ Assay, a bias-controlled multiplex PCR. Regarding the original processing steps: The number of nucleated cells in each sample was estimated from the amplification of reference gene primers within the assay. Sequence reads were collapsed and filtered to measure the absolute abundance of every unique TCRbeta CDR3 rearrangement. For each sample, productive Simpson clonality was calculated as the square root of Simpson's diversity index across productive rearrangements. TCRdb re-hosts the immuneACCESS table, in-frame sequences only. Its copies lack some clones; in the studies checked, an unresolved V gene accounts for under half of them, and the cause for the rest is not known. The D gene and trimming were derived from the DNA, and the V and J assignments and clone size from that table. The sample has under 350,000 clones on record, roughly 91% of them singletons. 1.8% of the sample goes to the ten largest clones.

One collaborating source in Seattle enrolled patients during active infection and followed them longitudinally through the course of disease. Whole blood was collected in K2EDTA tubes by collaborating institutions according to the institutions' own protocols. Collaborator samples were shipped for TCRbeta analysis as frozen whole blood, isolated PBMCs, or DNA extracted from either sample type. In this chain, TRBV7-9 is recombined with TRBJ1-2; a tentative D call is TRBD1 (5 bases match). Material for sequencing was peripheral blood. This clonotype was obtained from a woman in her 30s with COVID-19, enrolled during active disease. The nucleotide sequence reads TGTGCCAGCAGGTGGGGCAGCCACTACACCTTC. Translated, it reads CASRWGSHYTF.